These T cell receptor beta chains were read from a single sample in a study of PD-1 blockade in classical Hodgkin lymphoma. Data came from immunoSEQ multiplex PCR; TCRdb stores just in-frame clones and leaves some out. The sample shows about 36,000 clones, 85% to 90% of them seen only once. The sequencing sample was made of CD4+ T cells from blood. The receptors originated from a human donor with classical Hodgkin lymphoma. Each CDR3 is given with its conserved first and last residue. A D gene is named only where the DNA matches it firmly.

j_call v_call d_call cdr3_nt cdr3_aa
TRBJ2-5 TRBV5-4 - TGTGCCAGCAGCTTGGGGCTACAAGAGACCCAGTACTTC CASSLGLQETQYF
TRBJ2-5 TRBV9 TRBD1 TGTGCCAGCAGCGGACGCAAGGGACAGACGGAGACCCAGTACTTC CASSGRKGQTETQYF